This TCR beta chain was recorded in a study of response to subunit inactivated influenza vaccine. Germline V gene lookup returns CDR1 SEHNR and CDR2 FQNEAQ (reference sequence). Trimming took 5 bases from V and 6 from J, leaving 17 bases between them. This CDR3 comprises 14 residues. TCRdb reprocessed the RT-PCR reads with MiXCR, giving one entry per CDR3 protein. The sample gives about 540,000 distinct CDR3 sequences, approximately 22% of which show up once; approximately 3% is in the top ten. These same records also appear under a second study, on T cells expressing NK-cell markers. That work states: The authors made TCR beta cDNA libraries by 5'RACE template switching. This switching added a universal primer site and UMIs. Dominance of the CD3+CD56-NKG2C+ fraction by these clonotypes also held in four donors.

This sequence joins TRBV7-9 and TRBJ2-7, with D possibly called TRBD1 or TRBD2 (5 bases each). Material: CD4+ T cells sorted from PBMCs, obtained 12 days after vaccination. The TCR was taken from a man in his forties or fifties who received an inactivated influenza vaccine. CDR3 amino acids: CASSRAGASSEQYF. The DNA of the CDR3 is TGTGCCAGCAGCCGGGCCGGGGCCAGCAGCGAGCAGTACTTC.